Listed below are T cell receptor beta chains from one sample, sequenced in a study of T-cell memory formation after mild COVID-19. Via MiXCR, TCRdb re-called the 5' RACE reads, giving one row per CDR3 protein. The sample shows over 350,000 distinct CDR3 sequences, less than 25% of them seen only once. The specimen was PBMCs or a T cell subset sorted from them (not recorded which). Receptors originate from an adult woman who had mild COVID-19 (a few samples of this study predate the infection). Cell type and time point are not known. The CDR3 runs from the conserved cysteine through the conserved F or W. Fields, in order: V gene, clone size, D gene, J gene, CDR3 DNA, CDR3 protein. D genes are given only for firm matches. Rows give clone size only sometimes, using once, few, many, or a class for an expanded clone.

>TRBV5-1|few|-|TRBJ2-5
TGCGCCAGCAGCACGGGGACCGGGGAGACCCAGTACTTC
CASSTGTGETQYF
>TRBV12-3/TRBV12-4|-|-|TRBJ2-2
TGTGCCAGCAGTGGCTCGTGGAGGGTAATCGGGGAGCTGTTTTTT
CASSGSWRVIGELFF
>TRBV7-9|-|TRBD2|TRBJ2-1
TGTGCCAGCAGCCTTGGACTAGCGGTCAATGAGCAGTTCTTC
CASSLGLAVNEQFF
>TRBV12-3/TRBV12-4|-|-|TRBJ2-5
TGTGCCAGCAGTTCCAGGCCAGAGACCCAGTACTTC
CASSSRPETQYF
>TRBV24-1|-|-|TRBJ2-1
TGTGCCACCAGTGATGGGTCTAGACCTGAGCAGTTCTTC
CATSDGSRPEQFF
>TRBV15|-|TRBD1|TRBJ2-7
TGTGCCACCAGCAGAGGGACAGGGGGCGCCTCCTACGAGCAGTACTTC
CATSRGTGGASYEQYF
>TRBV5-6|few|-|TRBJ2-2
TGTGCCAGCAGCTTTCCGTCTACCGGGGAGCTGTTTTTT
CASSFPSTGELFF
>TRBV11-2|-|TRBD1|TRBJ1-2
TGTGCCAGCAGCAGAGGGGACAGGGATAATGGCTACACCTTC
CASSRGDRDNGYTF
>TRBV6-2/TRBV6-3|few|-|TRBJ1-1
TGTGCCAGCAGTTACTCGTTGGTCTCCGGGGCTCGGACTGAAGCTTTCTTT
CASSYSLVSGARTEAFF
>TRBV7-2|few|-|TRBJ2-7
TGTGCCAGCAGCACCCTAGCGACAGCCTACGAGCAGTACTTC
CASSTLATAYEQYF
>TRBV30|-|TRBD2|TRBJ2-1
TGTGCCTGGAGTGTGACTAGCGGGAGGGCGACGCAGTTCTTC
CAWSVTSGRATQFF
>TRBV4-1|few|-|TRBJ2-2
TGCGCCAGCAGTCCCTGGTGGAGAAGTACCGGGGAGCTGTTTTTT
CASSPWWRSTGELFF
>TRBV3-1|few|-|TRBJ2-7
TGTGCCAGCAGTGGGCCTTGGTCCCACGAGCAGTACTTC
CASSGPWSHEQYF
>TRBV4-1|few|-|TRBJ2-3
TGCGCCAGCAGCCAAGATAGGCGAGCGGTACGAGATACGCAGTATTTT
CASSQDRRAVRDTQYF
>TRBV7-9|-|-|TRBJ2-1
TGTGCCAGCAGCCCTCTTGGGCAACAGTACAATGAGCAGTTCTTC
CASSPLGQQYNEQFF
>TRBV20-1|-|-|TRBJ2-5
TGCAGTGCTAGAGATCGGGGTCTCCAAGAGACCCAGTACTTC
CSARDRGLQETQYF
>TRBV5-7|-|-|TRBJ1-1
TGTGCCAGCAGCGAGAGCCGGGGCGGGGTGAGGGACACTGAAGCTTTCTTT
CASSESRGGVRDTEAFF
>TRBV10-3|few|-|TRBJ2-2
TGTGCCATCAGTGATAGGAGAAACACCGGGGAGCTGTTTTTT
CAISDRRNTGELFF
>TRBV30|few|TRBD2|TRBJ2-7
TGTGCCTGGGCGGGACTAGCTTACGAGCAGTACTTC
CAWAGLAYEQYF
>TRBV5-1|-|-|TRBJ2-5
TGCGCCAGCAGCTCCAGGGTGGGACAACAAGAGACCCAGTACTTC
CASSSRVGQQETQYF
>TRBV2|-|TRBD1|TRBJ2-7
TGTGCCAGCAGCTCACCCGGACAGGGGGGCTACGAGCAGTACTTC
CASSSPGQGGYEQYF
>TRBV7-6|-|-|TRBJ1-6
TGTGCCAGCAGCTTACAGTCCCAGAGCTCCTATAATTCACCCCTCCACTTT
CASSLQSQSSYNSPLHF
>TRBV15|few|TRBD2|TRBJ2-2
TGTGCCACCAGCAGACCGGGACTAGCGGGGGGCGGTGGCACCGGGGAGCTGTTTTTT
CATSRPGLAGGGGTGELFF
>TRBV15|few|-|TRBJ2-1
TGTGCCACCAGCAGAGATCGGGCGGTCCACGGGGATGAGCAGTTCTTC
CATSRDRAVHGDEQFF
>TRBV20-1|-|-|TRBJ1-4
TGCAGTGCTAGACCTCCGGGGGGTGGTGAAAAACTGTTTTTT
CSARPPGGGEKLFF
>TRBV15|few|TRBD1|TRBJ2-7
TGTGCCACCAGCAGAGCAGGGGGCATCGACGAGCAGTACTTC
CATSRAGGIDEQYF
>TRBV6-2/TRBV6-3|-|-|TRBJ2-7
TGTGCCAGCAGGCGAGCGATCCGGACCTACGAGCAGTACTTC
CASRRAIRTYEQYF
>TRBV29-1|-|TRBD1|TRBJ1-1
TGCAGCGTGCGACAGGGGAACACTGAAGCTTTCTTT
CSVRQGNTEAFF
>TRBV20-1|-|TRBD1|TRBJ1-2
TGCAGTGCTAGAGAGGGACAGGGTCGTCCTGGCTACACCTTC
CSAREGQGRPGYTF
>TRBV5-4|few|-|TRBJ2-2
TGTGCCAGCAGCTTACGGTTGGTGAACACCGGGGAGCTGTTTTTT
CASSLRLVNTGELFF
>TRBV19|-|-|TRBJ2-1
TGTGCCAGTAGTGACTTTATAGGGGACTACAATGAGCAGTTCTTC
CASSDFIGDYNEQFF
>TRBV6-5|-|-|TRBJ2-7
TGTGCCAGCAGTTACAACATCGGGGCCGAGCAGTACTTC
CASSYNIGAEQYF
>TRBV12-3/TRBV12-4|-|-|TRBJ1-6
TGTGCCAGCAGTTTAGGACAGGCCGATTCACCCCTCCACTTT
CASSLGQADSPLHF
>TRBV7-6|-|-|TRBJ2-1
TGTGCCAGCAGCAGTGAACCCGGGACCGCCTACAATGAGCAGTTCTTC
CASSSEPGTAYNEQFF
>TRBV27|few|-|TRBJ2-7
TGTGCCAGCAGGCAGGGTCCTACCTCCTACGAGCAGTACTTC
CASRQGPTSYEQYF
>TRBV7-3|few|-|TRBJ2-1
TGTGCCAGCAGCTCAAGGGCCGACTACAATGAGCAGTTCTTC
CASSSRADYNEQFF
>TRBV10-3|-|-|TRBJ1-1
TGTGCCATCAGTGAGTCTATTCGGGCGCGAGCTTTCTTT
CAISESIRARAFF
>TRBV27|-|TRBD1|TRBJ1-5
TGTGCCAGCAGTTTGACGACAGGGGGTAGGGATCAGCCCCAGCATTTT
CASSLTTGGRDQPQHF
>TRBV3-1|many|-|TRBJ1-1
TGTGCCAGCAGTCAGGGTCGCACTGAAGCTTTCTTT
CASSQGRTEAFF
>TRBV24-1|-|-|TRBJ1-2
TGTGCCACCAGCGAATCGGGGGAGGTCCATGGCTACACCTTC
CATSESGEVHGYTF
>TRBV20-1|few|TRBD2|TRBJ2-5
TGCAGTGCTCCTAGCGGACCCCAAGAGACCCAGTACTTC
CSAPSGPQETQYF
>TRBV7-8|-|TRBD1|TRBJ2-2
TGTGCCAGCAGCCAACTTAGAAGGCCCGGGACAGCGCGACCGAACACCGGGGAGCTGTTTTTT
CASSQLRRPGTARPNTGELFF
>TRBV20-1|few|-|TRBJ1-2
TGCAGTGCTAGAGATCTGCCGAGTAACTATGGCTACACCTTC
CSARDLPSNYGYTF
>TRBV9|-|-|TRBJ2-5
TGTGCCAGCAGCGTTGGGTCGGTAATGGGAGAGACCCAGTACTTC
CASSVGSVMGETQYF
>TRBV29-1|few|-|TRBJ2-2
TGCAGCGTTGTATCAGGGAACACCGGGGAGCTGTTTTTT
CSVVSGNTGELFF
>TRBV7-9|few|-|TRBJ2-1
TGTGCCTGGCGGGGAGGGGGCCCCTACAATGAGCAGTTCTTC
CAWRGGGPYNEQFF
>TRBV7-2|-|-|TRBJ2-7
TGTGCCAGCAGCTCTGGGGGAGGCGACGAGCAGTACTTC
CASSSGGGDEQYF
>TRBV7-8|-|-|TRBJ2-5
TGTGCCAGCAGCTTAGCGTCTCTGGACACCCTCCTGCAAGAGACCCAGTACTTC
CASSLASLDTLLQETQYF
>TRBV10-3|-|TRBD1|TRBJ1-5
TGTGCCATCAGTGAGGGAGGCAGGGGGAATCAGCCCCAGCATTTT
CAISEGGRGNQPQHF
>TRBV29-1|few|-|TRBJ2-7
TGCAGCGTTCTAACCAACGGATTATCCTACGAGCAGTACTTC
CSVLTNGLSYEQYF
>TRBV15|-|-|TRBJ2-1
TGTGCCACCAGCACCTCCAGGGGCCGGACCACGGACAATGAGCAGTTCTTC
CATSTSRGRTTDNEQFF
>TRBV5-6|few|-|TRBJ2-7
TGTGCCAGCAGCCCCCCAGTAGCCCAACTTACCTACGAGCAGTACTTC
CASSPPVAQLTYEQYF